A selection of T cell receptor beta chains follows, all from one sample in a study of T cell responses to AZD1222 COVID-19 vaccine. Here immunoSEQ multiplex PCR was the method, and the copy in TCRdb shows in-frame clones only, minus some. The sample contains about 150,000 clones, more than 75% of which appear only once. Sequences were derived from peripheral blood, sampled on day 0 of AZD1222 vaccination. All receptors derive from an adult in good health. CDR3s include the opening cysteine and the closing phenylalanine or tryptophan. The order of the fields is CDR3 length, J gene, clone size, V gene, D gene, CDR3 protein, CDR3 DNA. The D gene is left open where the match is weak. Part of the rows lack a size; the others show once, few, many or a class for expanded clones.

15,TRBJ1-2,NA,TRBV30,NA,CAWISPSLANYGYTF,TGTGCCTGGATTTCTCCTTCTTTGGCTAACTATGGCTACACCTTC
15,TRBJ2-5,few,TRBV7-9,NA,CASSLLTGRTETQYF,TGTGCCAGCAGCCTCCTGACGGGGAGGACAGAGACCCAGTACTTC
17,TRBJ2-4,NA,TRBV18,NA,CASSPSRQGVAKNIQYF,TGTGCCAGCTCACCAAGTAGGCAGGGAGTGGCCAAAAACATTCAGTACTTC
15,TRBJ1-5,NA,TRBV30,NA,CAWSSPGRSNQPQHF,TGTGCCTGGAGTTCCCCCGGCAGGAGCAATCAGCCCCAGCATTTT
12,TRBJ2-5,NA,TRBV7-8,NA,CASSHEQETQYF,TGTGCCAGCAGCCATGAACAAGAGACCCAGTACTTC
15,TRBJ2-2,NA,TRBV7-3,NA,CASSRRDTFAGELFF,TGTGCCAGCAGCCGACGGGACACCTTCGCCGGGGAGCTGTTTTTT
14,TRBJ1-6,few,TRBV30,NA,CAWMMGSYNSPLHF,TGTGCCTGGATGATGGGATCCTATAATTCACCCCTCCACTTT
15,TRBJ1-3,NA,TRBV5-1,NA,CASSPDGLSGNTIYF,TGCGCCAGCAGCCCGGACGGCCTATCTGGAAACACCATATATTTT
17,TRBJ1-2,NA,TRBV5-1,TRBD1,CASSQHTRITGGDGYTF,TGCGCCAGCAGCCAACACACTAGAATTACAGGGGGCGATGGCTACACCTTC
17,TRBJ2-6,once,TRBV11-2,TRBD1,CASTDRDLSSGANVLTF,TGTGCCAGCACCGACAGGGACCTATCCTCTGGGGCCAACGTCCTGACTTTC
16,TRBJ1-2,once,TRBV27,NA,CASSLGPRGTSYGYTF,TGTGCCAGCAGTTTAGGGCCCCGGGGGACCTCCTATGGCTACACCTTC
14,TRBJ1-6,NA,TRBV9,NA,CASSENYHNSPLHF,TGTGCCAGCAGCGAGAATTACCATAATTCACCCCTCCACTTT
14,TRBJ1-6,NA,TRBV6-5,NA,CASTIGFGNSPLHF,TGTGCCAGCACCATAGGCTTCGGGAATTCACCCCTCCACTTT
13,TRBJ2-5,NA,TRBV7-3,NA,CASSLRLGETQYF,TGTGCCAGCAGCCTGAGGTTAGGGGAGACCCAGTACTTC
13,TRBJ1-2,NA,TRBV12-3/TRBV12-4,TRBD1,CASSDRQGGGYTF,TGTGCCAGCAGCGATCGACAGGGGGGTGGCTACACCTTC
17,TRBJ2-7,NA,TRBV7-2,NA,CASSLASAQWDTYEQYF,TGTGCCAGCAGCTTAGCCTCAGCCCAGTGGGATACCTACGAGCAGTACTTC
19,TRBJ1-6,NA,TRBV28,NA,CASSSKGGRLSSYNSPLHF,TGTGCCAGCAGTTCAAAGGGTGGGCGGCTGAGCTCCTATAATTCACCCCTCCACTTT
12,TRBJ2-2,NA,TRBV24-1,NA,CATRGNTGELFF,TGTGCCACGCGGGGCAACACCGGGGAGCTGTTTTTT
13,TRBJ1-1,NA,TRBV6-1,NA,CASSESGVTEAFF,TGTGCCAGCAGTGAATCCGGGGTCACTGAAGCTTTCTTT
14,TRBJ2-7,once,TRBV7-9,NA,CASSSDGGAHEQYF,TGTGCCAGCAGCTCGGACGGAGGAGCCCACGAGCAGTACTTC
13,TRBJ1-4,NA,TRBV5-1,TRBD1,CASKPGQNEKLFF,TGCGCCAGCAAACCGGGACAGAATGAAAAACTGTTTTTT
14,TRBJ2-1,NA,TRBV27,NA,CASSLGSEYNEQFF,TGTGCCAGCAGTTTGGGGTCGGAGTACAATGAGCAGTTCTTC
14,TRBJ2-2,NA,TRBV7-3,NA,CASSPPGVTGELFF,TGTGCCAGCAGCCCCCCCGGGGTTACCGGGGAGCTGTTTTTT
13,TRBJ2-1,NA,TRBV5-1,NA,CASSLSSNNEQFF,TGCGCCAGCAGCTTATCTAGTAACAATGAGCAGTTCTTC
16,TRBJ1-5,once,TRBV28,NA,CASSAHVGDGNQPQHF,TGTGCCAGCAGTGCACACGTTGGAGACGGCAATCAGCCCCAGCATTTT
14,TRBJ1-2,NA,TRBV4-1,NA,CASSQDQGAPGYTF,TGCGCCAGCAGCCAAGATCAGGGAGCCCCTGGCTACACCTTC
15,TRBJ2-3,NA,TRBV18,NA,CASSPGHIPTDTQYF,TGTGCCAGCTCACCAGGGCATATTCCCACAGATACGCAGTATTTT
14,TRBJ2-1,NA,TRBV5-4,NA,CASSRAVTEAEQFF,TGTGCCAGCAGCCGCGCGGTTACGGAGGCTGAGCAGTTCTTC
17,TRBJ1-5,NA,TRBV28,TRBD1,CASSPFVGQGLNQPQHF,TGTGCCAGCAGCCCGTTTGTCGGACAGGGACTAAATCAGCCCCAGCATTTT
14,TRBJ2-3,once,TRBV11-3,NA,CASSLGTTTDTQYF,TGTGCCAGCAGCTTAGGAACCACCACAGATACGCAGTATTTT
14,TRBJ2-2,NA,TRBV5-1,NA,CASSGGSNTGELFF,TGCGCCAGCAGCGGAGGGTCGAACACCGGGGAGCTGTTTTTT
13,TRBJ1-5,NA,TRBV2,NA,CASTTGFNQPQHF,TGTGCCAGCACAACAGGGTTCAATCAGCCCCAGCATTTT
14,TRBJ2-3,NA,TRBV3-1/TRBV3-2,NA,CASSQVQGVDTQYF,TGTGCCAGCAGCCAAGTGCAAGGGGTAGATACGCAGTATTTT
15,TRBJ2-3,NA,TRBV5-1,NA,CASSTLRTTTDTQYF,TGCGCCAGCAGTACACTACGGACTACTACAGATACGCAGTATTTT
15,TRBJ1-6,NA,TRBV11-2,TRBD1,CASSLGDRRNSPLHF,TGTGCCAGCAGCTTAGGGGACAGGCGGAATTCACCCCTCCACTTT
15,TRBJ1-5,NA,TRBV30,NA,CAWSVLTPSNQPQHF,TGTGCCTGGAGTGTACTGACACCCAGCAATCAGCCCCAGCATTTT
15,TRBJ1-2,NA,TRBV15,TRBD1,CATSGGQGWNYGYTF,TGTGCCACCAGCGGCGGACAGGGTTGGAACTATGGCTACACCTTC
16,TRBJ2-5,NA,TRBV10-3,NA,CAISVGVAVAAETQYF,TGTGCCATCAGTGTAGGGGTAGCGGTCGCGGCGGAGACCCAGTACTTC
11,TRBJ1-4,NA,TRBV29-1,NA,CTIGEPEKLFF,TGCACCATCGGGGAACCTGAAAAACTGTTTTTT
13,TRBJ1-4,NA,TRBV14,NA,CASSVQRGEKLFF,TGTGCCAGCAGCGTCCAAAGGGGTGAAAAACTGTTTTTT
14,TRBJ2-7,NA,TRBV10-3,NA,CATQGGTVSYEQYF,TGTGCCACTCAAGGGGGGACAGTCTCCTACGAGCAGTACTTC
16,TRBJ1-4,NA,TRBV4-1,TRBD1,CASSQRGTEINEKLFF,TGCGCCAGCAGCCAGAGGGGGACAGAAATTAATGAAAAACTGTTTTTT
13,TRBJ2-7,NA,TRBV12-3/TRBV12-4,TRBD1,CASSLTGANEQYF,TGTGCCAGCAGTCTTACAGGGGCGAACGAGCAGTACTTC
16,TRBJ2-3,NA,TRBV2,NA,CASSESTGMGRDTQYF,TGTGCCAGCAGTGAAAGTACAGGGATGGGGAGGGATACGCAGTATTTT
15,TRBJ1-2,NA,TRBV6-5,NA,CASKSGRATGNGYTF,TGTGCCAGCAAATCTGGTCGGGCGACCGGGAATGGCTACACCTTC
15,TRBJ1-5,NA,TRBV4-2,NA,CASSQEVVSDQPQHF,TGTGCCAGCAGCCAAGAGGTGGTATCGGATCAGCCCCAGCATTTT
12,TRBJ1-4,NA,TRBV24-1,NA,CATSETTEKLFF,TGTGCCACCAGTGAAACGACAGAAAAACTGTTTTTT
14,TRBJ2-7,NA,TRBV30,NA,CAWSGQGTHYEQYF,TGTGCCTGGAGTGGGCAGGGGACGCACTACGAGCAGTACTTC
14,TRBJ1-2,NA,TRBV7-9,NA,CASSLDPGPLGYTF,TGTGCCAGCAGCTTAGATCCAGGCCCTCTCGGCTACACCTTC
18,TRBJ2-1,NA,TRBV12-5,NA,CASGLGTRAASNYNEQFF,TGTGCTAGTGGTTTGGGCACGAGGGCAGCTTCAAACTACAATGAGCAGTTCTTC
15,TRBJ1-2,NA,TRBV28,TRBD1,CASSSLRGRQGGYTF,TGTGCCAGCAGTTCCCTCAGGGGGCGACAGGGGGGCTACACCTTC
14,TRBJ1-2,NA,TRBV27,TRBD1,CASSLRKTGPGYTF,TGTGCCAGCAGTTTACGAAAGACAGGGCCAGGCTACACCTTC
15,TRBJ2-7,once,TRBV4-1,NA,CASSQDSRPYYEQYF,TGCGCCAGCAGCCAAGATAGTAGACCCTACTACGAGCAGTACTTC
13,TRBJ2-3,NA,TRBV28,NA,CASRKQGVDTQYF,TGTGCCAGCAGGAAACAAGGGGTAGATACGCAGTATTTT
14,TRBJ1-5,once,TRBV7-9,NA,CASSLGGGNQPQHF,TGTGCCAGCAGCTTGGGGGGCGGCAATCAGCCCCAGCATTTT
13,TRBJ1-1,NA,TRBV28,TRBD1,CASRTTGGTEAFF,TGTGCCAGCAGAACCACAGGGGGCACTGAAGCTTTCTTT
13,TRBJ1-5,NA,TRBV20-1,NA,CSASRGVHQPQHF,TGCAGTGCTAGTCGGGGGGTTCATCAGCCCCAGCATTTT
15,TRBJ1-6,NA,TRBV7-3,TRBD1,CASSLRGQYNSPLHF,TGTGCCAGCAGCTTGCGGGGACAGTATAATTCACCCCTCCACTTT